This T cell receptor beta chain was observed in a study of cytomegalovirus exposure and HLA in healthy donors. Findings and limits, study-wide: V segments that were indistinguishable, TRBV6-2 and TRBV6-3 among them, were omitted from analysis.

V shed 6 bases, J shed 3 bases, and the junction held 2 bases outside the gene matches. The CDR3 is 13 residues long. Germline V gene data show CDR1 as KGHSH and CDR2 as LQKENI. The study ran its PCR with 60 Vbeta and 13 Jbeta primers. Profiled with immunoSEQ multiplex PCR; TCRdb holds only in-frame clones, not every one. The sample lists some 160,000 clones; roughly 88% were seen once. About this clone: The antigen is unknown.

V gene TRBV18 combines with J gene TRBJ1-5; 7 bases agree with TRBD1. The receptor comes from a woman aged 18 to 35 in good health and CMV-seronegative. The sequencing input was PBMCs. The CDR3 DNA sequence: TGTGCCAGCTCGAGGGGGCCCAATCAGCCCCAGCATTTT. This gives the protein CASSRGPNQPQHF. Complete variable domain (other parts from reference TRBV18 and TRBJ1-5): NAGVMQNPRHLVRRRGQEARLRCSPMKGHSHVYWYRQLPEEGLKFMVYLQKENIIDESGMPKERFSAEFPKEGPSILRIQQVVRGDSAAYFCASSRGPNQPQHFGDGTRLSIL.